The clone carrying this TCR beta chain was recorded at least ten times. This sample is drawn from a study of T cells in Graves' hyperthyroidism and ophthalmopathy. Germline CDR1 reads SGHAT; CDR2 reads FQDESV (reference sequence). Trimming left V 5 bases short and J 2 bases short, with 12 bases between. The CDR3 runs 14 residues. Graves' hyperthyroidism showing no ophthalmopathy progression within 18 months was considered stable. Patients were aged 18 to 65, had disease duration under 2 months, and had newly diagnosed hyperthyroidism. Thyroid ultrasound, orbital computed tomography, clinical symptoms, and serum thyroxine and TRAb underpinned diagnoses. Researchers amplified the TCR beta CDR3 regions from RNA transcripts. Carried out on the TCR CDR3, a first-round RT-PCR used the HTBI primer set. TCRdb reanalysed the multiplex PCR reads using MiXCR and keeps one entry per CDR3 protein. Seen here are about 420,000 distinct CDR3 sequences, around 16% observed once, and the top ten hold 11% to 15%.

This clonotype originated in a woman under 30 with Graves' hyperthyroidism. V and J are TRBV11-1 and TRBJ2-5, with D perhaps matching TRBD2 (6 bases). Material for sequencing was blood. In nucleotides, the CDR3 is TGTGCCAGCAGCCCACTAGCCCAACAAGAGACCCAGTACTTC. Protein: CASSPLAQQETQYF.